This passage covers 8 T cell receptor beta chains from one sample sequenced in a study of graft-versus-host responses after intestinal transplantation. Their target antigens are unknown. TCRdb's copy holds only in-frame clones and misses some; the assay was immunoSEQ multiplex PCR. The sample lists fewer than 120,000 clones, 80% to 95% occurring once. Sequences were derived from unstimulated CD8+ T cells sorted from spleen or lymph node cells, sampled before intestinal transplant. These receptors were collected from a human donor who received an intestinal transplant.

The V gene is TRBV10-3, the J gene TRBJ2-7, with D possibly TRBD2 on 5 matching bases. Trimming removed 3 bases from V and 3 bases from J, with 15 bases in between. Germline values: CDR1 ENHRY, CDR2 SYGVKD. The CDR3 totals 15 residues. The CDR3 sequence is CAISDSQVDYYEQYF. As DNA, the CDR3 is TGTGCCATCAGTGACTCGCAGGTTGACTACTACGAGCAGTACTTC.

V and J are TRBV28 and TRBJ1-5, with D unclear. The CDR3 runs 13 residues. CDR1 is MDHEN and CDR2 is SYDVKM in the germline V gene. Trimming removed 6 bases from V and 3 bases from J, with 9 bases in between. This CDR3 reads CASSRTYNQPQHF. The CDR3 DNA reads as TGTGCCAGCAGCCGGACTTACAATCAGCCCCAGCATTTT.

V gene TRBV27 combines with J gene TRBJ2-5; TRBD1 is a possible D gene (6 bases). V shed 4 bases and J shed 2 bases, with 11 bases lying between them. This CDR3 has 14 amino acids. Germline V lookup: CDR1 MNHEY, CDR2 SMNVEV (reference sequence). The CDR3 region is CASSSDSLQETQYF. In nucleotides, the CDR3 is TGTGCCAGCAGTTCGGACAGCCTGCAAGAGACCCAGTACTTC.

This rearrangement joins TRBV18 to TRBJ1-1, with 7 bases fitting TRBD1. The J segment lost 0 bases and the V segment lost 1 base, leaving 2 bases of the junction unmatched. The CDR3 length is 15 residues. Looked up from germline, CDR1 is KGHSH and CDR2 is LQKENI. CDR3 region: CASSPRDSMNTEAFF. CDR3 in DNA: TGTGCCAGCTCACCACGGGACAGCATGAACACTGAAGCTTTCTTT.

The chain combines TRBV5-4 with TRBJ2-1; TRBD2 matches 10 bases. After removal of 3 bases from V and 10 bases from J, the junction contained 7 bases not matched to a gene. The CDR3 sequence is 14 residues long. CDR1 and CDR2 from the germline V gene are SGHNT and YYREEE (reference sequence). DNA of the CDR3: TGTGCCAGCAGCTGGAGCGGGAGGGCCGCCGAGCAGTTCTTC. This encodes CASSWSGRAAEQFF.

This chain uses TRBV19 with TRBJ1-2; perhaps TRBD1 as D (6 bases). CDR1 is LNHDA and CDR2 is SQIVND in the germline V gene (reference sequence). The V end lost 5 bases, the J end lost 4 bases, and 17 bases lay between the germline ends. The CDR3 loop spans 15 amino acids. The CDR3 DNA is TGTGCCAGTAGTTTGGTCCCAGGGGTGGGCTATGGCTACACCTTC. Amino acid sequence: CASSLVPGVGYGYTF.

This rearrangement joins TRBV27 to TRBJ2-7; 10 bases fit TRBD2. J gave up 0 bases and V 5 bases, and 10 bases lay outside the gene matches. The CDR3 has 17 residues. Germline V gene data show CDR1 as MNHEY and CDR2 as SMNVEV (reference sequence). The CDR3 DNA follows: TGTGCCAGCAGTCCCCTCGGACTAGCGGAATTCTCCTACGAGCAGTACTTC. Translated: CASSPLGLAEFSYEQYF.

This sequence joins TRBV27 and TRBJ1-1, with D possibly matching TRBD1 (5 bases). The ends were cut back, 2 bases at V and 5 bases at J, with 15 bases in the middle. The CDR3 consists of 15 residues. Germline V gene sequence: CDR1 MNHEY, CDR2 SMNVEV (reference sequence). The CDR3 region is CASSLSGRGGTEAFF. Written as DNA, the CDR3 is TGTGCCAGCAGTTTAAGCGGGAGGGGAGGGACTGAAGCTTTCTTT.